This TCR beta chain was recovered during a study of T cells in Graves' hyperthyroidism and ophthalmopathy. Study-level findings and limits: From stable hyperthyroidism, ophthalmopathy was set apart by a 13 V-J model.

TCR beta CDR3 sequences were amplified from RNA transcripts. RT-PCR in the first round (using the HTBI primer set) targeted the TCR CDR3. Using its own MiXCR run on the multiplex PCR reads, TCRdb lists one record per CDR3 protein. Of hundreds of thousands of distinct CDR3 sequences listed, about 45% are singletons. A patient was excluded if there was uncontrolled infection, other autoimmune disease, pregnancy or lactation. About this clonotype itself: What it binds is not known. Germline is not matched at one junction end, which may reflect a read error.

CDR1 and CDR2 (germline): ENHRY, SYGVKD. There are 16 residues in the CDR3. This clonotype originated in a young woman with Graves' hyperthyroidism. Sequencing input: peripheral blood or thyroid tissue (not recorded which). This chain uses TRBV10-3 with TRBJ2-7, with TRBD1 identical over 7 bases. In DNA form, the CDR3 reads TGTGCCAGCAGTTTATCGGGGACAGAGCTCCACTACGAGCAGTACTTC. Encoded protein: CASSLSGTELHYEQYF.